These 8 T cell receptor beta chains share one sample of origin, sequenced in a study of shared clonotypes between healthy human individuals. Generated by immunoSEQ multiplex PCR, the TCRdb table keeps only in-frame clones and is missing some. The repertoire holds about a million clones, with more than 65% as singletons. Sample: memory CD4+ T cells sorted from blood. The sample's subset: CD45RA-negative fraction. The receptor set was obtained from a man aged 18 to 29 in good health.

The CDR3 reads CASSSGAGTSKYNEQFF. In DNA, the CDR3 is TGTGCCAGCAGCTCGGGAGCCGGGACTAGTAAGTACAATGAGCAGTTCTTC. The chain recombines TRBV5-6 with TRBJ2-1; 8 positions match TRBD2. The germline gives CDR1 SGHDT, CDR2 YYEEEE. This CDR3 contains 17 residues. With 3 bases clipped from V and 4 bases from J, the junction kept 12 bases outside the gene matches.

The chain links TRBV11-2 to TRBJ2-3; 7 bases align to TRBD1. CDR3 size: 13 residues. Germline lookup yields CDR1 SGHAT and CDR2 FQNNGV. Losses at the gene ends were 5 bases for V and 5 bases for J; bases not matched to a gene: 4. The CDR3 loop reads CASSPPGGDTQYF. CDR3 bases: TGTGCCAGCAGCCCCCCAGGGGGAGATACGCAGTATTTT. The full variable domain, completed using reference TRBV11-2 and TRBJ2-3, is EAGVAQSPRYKIIEKRQSVAFWCNPISGHATLYWYQQILGQGPKLLIQFQNNGVVDDSQLPKDRFSAERLKGVDSTLKIQPAKLEDSAVYLCASSPPGGDTQYFGPGTRLTVL.

The genes are TRBV2 and TRBJ1-1, with 7 bases that match TRBD1. The CDR3 sequence is 11 residues long. Germline values: CDR1 SNHLY, CDR2 FYNNEI. Trimming cost V 6 bases and J 9 bases; bases outside gene matches: 4. CDR3 nucleotides: TGTGCCAGCAGGGCGGGACAGCAAGCTTTCTTT. The encoded protein is CASRAGQQAFF. Together with reference TRBV2 and TRBJ1-1, the CDR3 gives the full variable domain: EPEVTQTPSHQVTQMGQEVILRCVPISNHLYFYWYRQILGQKVEFLVSFYNNEISEKSEIFDDQFSVERPDGSNFTLKIRSTKLEDSAMYFCASRAGQQAFFGQGTRLTVV.

The rearrangement joins TRBV6-5 to TRBJ1-1, with D unresolved. The V and J ends lost 2 bases and 5 bases respectively, with 9 bases between them. CDR1 is MNHEY and CDR2 is SVGAGI in the germline V gene. The CDR3 sequence is 13 residues long. The DNA of the CDR3 is TGTGCCAGCAGTTACCAGTACACTACTGAAGCTTTCTTT. This sequence encodes CASSYQYTTEAFF.

Worth noting for this clone: The CDR3 end shows no conserved phenylalanine or tryptophan, and so a read error is likely. The limits of the CDR3 on the DNA are not certain, so only TCRdb's listed CDR3 is given. The rearrangement uses TRBV29-1 and TRBJ1-4; the table gives TRBD1 as D, unverified against the DNA. The CDR3 is 8 residues long, ends included. In germline, CDR1 is SQVTM, CDR2 ANQGSEA. The CDR3 here is CSVEGQGG.

The genes are TRBV7-9 and TRBJ1-3; no reliable D call. The CDR3 has 15 residues. Germline V lookup: CDR1 SEHNR, CDR2 FQNEAQ (reference sequence). With 2 bases removed from V and 10 bases from J, the gap between germline ends came to 18 bases. CDR3 in DNA: TGTGCCAGCAGCTTACTTGTAGGTTCCACGGGGACCATATATTTT. Its protein product is CASSLLVGSTGTIYF.

This clone was counted only a few times. This chain links TRBV9 with TRBJ1-1; TRBD1 aligns across 10 bases. Germline CDR1 SGDLS, CDR2 YYNGEE. After removal of 4 bases from V and 0 bases from J, the junction contained 9 bases not matched to a gene. CDR3 size: 17 residues. This chain's CDR3 is CASSSGQGKEMNTEAFF. DNA for the CDR3: TGTGCCAGCAGCTCGGGACAGGGGAAGGAGATGAACACTGAAGCTTTCTTT.

The chain couples TRBV7-9 to TRBJ2-7; 9 bases match TRBD1. Germline V CDR1 and CDR2: SEHNR, FQNEAQ (reference sequence). Trimming took 7 bases from V and 6 from J; bases not matched to a gene: 10. The length of the CDR3 is 14 residues. CDR3 protein: CASTSNRGQSEQYF. The CDR3 nucleotides read TGTGCCAGCACCTCCAACAGGGGGCAGAGCGAGCAGTACTTC. Full variable domain (missing parts from reference TRBV7-9 and TRBJ2-7): DTGVSQNPRHKITKRGQNVTFRCDPISEHNRLYWYRQTLGQGPEFLTYFQNEAQLEKSRLLSDRFSAERPKGSFSTLEIQRTEQGDSAMYLCASTSNRGQSEQYFGPGTRLTVT.